The 10 T cell receptor beta chains listed next were all sequenced from one sample in a study of cytomegalovirus exposure and HLA in healthy donors. This PCR relied on a set of 60 Vbeta primers and 13 Jbeta primers. Profiled with immunoSEQ multiplex PCR; TCRdb holds only in-frame clones, not every one. Of over 110,000 clones listed, roughly 74% are singletons. Sequencing was done on a sample of PBMCs. Receptors were obtained from a woman aged 40 to 55 in good health and CMV-seropositive.

The chain employs TRBV7-2 and TRBJ2-5; no definite D call. The J call may be faulty, since TRBJ2-7 better matches the DNA end. The CDR3 loop spans 14 amino acids. Germline CDR1 is SGHTA and CDR2 is FQGNSA. CDR3 nucleotides: TGTGCCAGCAGCTTAGCCGTGCCGGTGCACGAGCAGTACTTC. Protein sequence: CASSLAVPVHEQYF.

This clone turned up a few times. The chain carries TRBV11-1 and TRBJ2-3, with 9 bases fitting TRBD1. Trimming removed 6 bases from V and 0 bases from J; junction bases left unmatched: 4. This CDR3 comprises 15 residues. Germline CDR1 SGHAT, CDR2 FQDESV (reference sequence). Here the CDR3 DNA reads TGTGCCAGCAGGGACAGGGGCTTTAGCACAGATACGCAGTATTTT. This gives the protein CASRDRGFSTDTQYF.

This rearrangement joins TRBV6-1 to TRBJ1-2; D is perhaps TRBD1 (6 bases). Trimming removed 4 bases from V and 9 bases from J, with 18 bases in between. The CDR3 is made up of 14 amino acids. Germline CDR1 is MNHNS and CDR2 is SASEGT. CDR3 sequence: CASSAPWQGLSYTF. The CDR3 nucleotides read TGTGCCAGCAGTGCCCCCTGGCAGGGGCTAAGCTACACCTTC.

The J gene is TRBJ2-1, the V gene TRBV4-1; possible D gene TRBD2, 5 bases. V gave up 4 bases and J gave up 0 bases, with 13 bases separating them. The CDR3 runs to 16 residues. Germline loops: CDR1 MGHRA, CDR2 YSYEKL. The chain's CDR3 is CASSRTRGTSYNEQFF. The CDR3 DNA reads TGCGCCAGCAGCCGTACCCGGGGAACCTCCTACAATGAGCAGTTCTTC.

The chain employs TRBV28 and TRBJ1-3; D gene ambiguous. V lost 5 bases and J lost 1, with 12 bases in between. Germline lookup yields CDR1 MDHEN and CDR2 SYDVKM. There are 15 residues in the CDR3. The CDR3, as DNA: TGTGCCAGCAGTCCCCCCCGGGTTTCTGGAAACACCATATATTTT. Translated: CASSPPRVSGNTIYF.

The chain links TRBV2 to TRBJ1-1, with D unclear. Germline V gene data show CDR1 as SNHLY and CDR2 as FYNNEI. CDR3 length: 13 amino acids. Trimming cost V 2 bases and J 8 bases, with 12 bases left between them. The CDR3 reads CASSEFEVTEAFF. The CDR3 bases are TGTGCCAGCAGTGAATTTGAGGTTACCGAAGCTTTCTTT.

The chain uses TRBV7-2 and TRBJ2-5; TRBD1 is a possible D gene (6 bases). The CDR3 contains 15 residues. Trimming shortened V by 4 bases and J by 4 bases, and 16 bases separated the two germline ends. Germline V gene lookup returns CDR1 SGHTA and CDR2 FQGNSA. As DNA, the CDR3 is TGTGCCAGCAGCTACCAGAGGGGGAGTGGAGAGACCCAGTACTTC. It is translated as CASSYQRGSGETQYF.

This clone has only one observation. The rearrangement uses TRBV5-1 and TRBJ2-2; TRBD1 agrees at 7 bases. CDR1 SGHRS and CDR2 YFSETQ come from the germline V gene. The V gene end was trimmed by 4 bases and the J gene end by 4 bases; junction bases not matched to a gene: 4. The CDR3 is 14 residues long. The CDR3 nucleotides read TGCGCCAGCAGCCCGGACAGGATCACCGGGGAGCTGTTTTTT. Encoded protein: CASSPDRITGELFF.

The rearrangement joins TRBV2 to TRBJ1-1; perhaps TRBD1 as D (6 bases). V gave up 7 bases and J gave up 6 bases, with 18 bases separating them. The CDR3 is 14 amino acids. The germline V gene encodes CDR1 SNHLY and CDR2 FYNNEI. DNA of the CDR3: TGTGCCAGCACCCAAGACAGGCAAAGCGCTGAAGCTTTCTTT. Translation: CASTQDRQSAEAFF.

This rearrangement joins TRBV5-1 to TRBJ2-7, with D perhaps matching TRBD1 (6 bases). V lost 0 bases, J lost 2 bases, and 12 bases lay in between. This CDR3 comprises 15 residues. CDR1 is SGHRS, CDR2 YFSETQ, per germline. CDR3 in DNA: TGCGCCAGCAGCTTGGGAGTGGGGACAACCTACGAGCAGTACTTC. Residues: CASSLGVGTTYEQYF.